This T cell receptor (delta chain) was found in a study of gamma-delta T cells after stem cell transplantation. V gave up 0 bases and J gave up 1 base, with 36 bases separating them. In germline, CDR1 is TSWWSYY, CDR2 QGS. This CDR3 is 24 amino acids long. TCRdb re-identified clones in the RT-PCR reads via CATT. This repertoire shows about 2,500 delta-chain clones, roughly 21% found once; its top ten account for around 9.2%. What was sequenced was gamma-delta T cells. The rearrangement links TRDV1 to TRDJ1; D remains unclear. The sequence came from a human donor. It is not recorded whose cells these are; they may come from a transplant donor. The CDR3 region is CALGELFGYRRLGPLAAITDKLIF. In DNA form, the CDR3 reads TGTGCTCTTGGGGAACTGTTTGGGTACCGTCGGTTGGGTCCCCTCGCAGCCATCACCGATAAACTCATCTTT.